The 18 T cell receptor beta chains reported below all come from one sample, sequenced in a study of neurological immune-mediated disorders (dated by TCRdb to about 2019). The library was generated by 5' RACE. Sequencing was carried out with an Illumina HiSeq 2500. Clones were called with MiXCR by TCRdb after fastp trimmed the public reads at Q25, and only in-frame beta chains were retained. One record per CDR3 amino acid sequence lists the most common genes and DNA. For this sample there are about 70,000 distinct CDR3 sequences; approximately 5% appear just once. The biggest ten clones account for 2% to 2.5% of the sample. Sequencing was done on a sample of PBMCs. The receptors here all came from a woman in her 70s with multiple sclerosis.

This clonotype was counted many times. The chain is built from TRBV5-6 and TRBJ2-1, with 13 bases that match TRBD2. Germline assignment: CDR1 SGHDT and CDR2 YYEEEE. Losses at the gene ends were 5 bases for V and 1 base for J; bases not matched to a gene: 0. The CDR3 contains 15 residues. CDR3 in amino acids: CASRGLAGSYNEQFF. The DNA for the CDR3 is TGTGCCAGCAGGGGACTAGCGGGATCCTACAATGAGCAGTTCTTC.

This clonotype occurred many times. The J gene is TRBJ1-5, the V gene TRBV5-1, with D tentatively TRBD1 (6 bases). CDR1 is SGHRS and CDR2 is YFSETQ in the germline V gene. The V and J ends lost 4 bases and 0 bases respectively, with 23 bases between them. The CDR3 spans 19 residues. The CDR3 is CASSPGEGEIPYSNQPQHF. The CDR3 DNA sequence: TGCGCCAGCAGCCCCGGAGAGGGGGAAATCCCTTATAGCAATCAGCCCCAGCATTTT.

The chain employs TRBV20-1 and TRBJ1-5; 7 bases align to TRBD1. J gave up 0 bases and V 4 bases, and 6 bases lay outside the gene matches. The CDR3 is made up of 15 amino acids. Germline lookup yields CDR1 DFQATT and CDR2 SNEGSKA (reference sequence). DNA for the CDR3: TGCAGTGCTAACCCGACAGGGACTAGCAATCAGCCCCAGCATTTT. Translated, it gives CSANPTGTSNQPQHF.

This clonotype was seen repeatedly, ten times or more. The chain uses TRBV20-1 and TRBJ2-7; TRBD2 aligns across 14 bases. Germline trimming cut 3 bases from V and 6 bases from J; bases unmatched to any gene: 4. The V gene's germline CDR1 is DFQATT and CDR2 SNEGSKA (reference sequence). The CDR3 loop spans 14 amino acids. CDR3 sequence (DNA): TGCAGTGCTAGGGGACTAGCGGGAGAGGGCGAGCAGTACTTC. Amino acid sequence: CSARGLAGEGEQYF.

Many counts were recorded for this clonotype. This chain uses TRBV7-6 with TRBJ1-1, with D hard to call. There are 13 residues in the CDR3. V lost 5 bases and J lost 7, with 14 bases in between. CDR1 is SGHVS and CDR2 is FNYEAQ in the germline V gene. The chain's CDR3 is CASSPPGLNEAFF. CDR3 bases: TGTGCCAGCAGCCCCCCCGGCCTCAATGAAGCTTTCTTT.

This clonotype occurred many times. The V call is TRBV5-1, the J call TRBJ2-7, with TRBD2 identical over 9 bases. From germline, CDR1 is SGHRS and CDR2 YFSETQ. J was trimmed by 6 bases and V by 4 bases; bases with no gene match: 14. The CDR3 is 16 residues long. The CDR3, as DNA: TGCGCCAGCAGCCAGAGGGATGGTAGCGGGAGTTCCGAGCAGTACTTC. As protein: CASSQRDGSGSSEQYF.

This clonotype was counted a few times. A read error is possible here, since a much larger clone lies one base away. The rearrangement links TRBV15 to TRBJ2-2; tentative D call: TRBD2 (6 bases). The CDR3 loop spans 13 amino acids. V lost 3 bases and J 10 bases, leaving 12 bases between the germline ends. The germline CDR1 and CDR2 sequences are LNHNV and YYDKDF (reference sequence). This CDR3 reads CATSSREKEELFF. The CDR3 DNA sequence: TGTGCCACCAGCAGTCGGGAGAAGGAGGAGCTGTTTTTT.

This clonotype was recorded many times. This likely comes from a read error, as the CDR3 has no conserved phenylalanine or tryptophan at its end. No DNA is shown, since the ends of the CDR3 on it are uncertain; the CDR3 is the one TCRdb lists. This chain joins TRBV7-9 and TRBJ1-1; the table assigns TRBD1, which was not confirmed against the DNA. Including both end residues, the CDR3 is 12 amino acids long. The germline V gene has CDR1 SEHNR and CDR2 FQNEAQ (reference sequence). CDR3: CASSISGTHPQL.

This clonotype was found many times. This chain connects TRBV5-1 to TRBJ2-2; 7 positions agree with TRBD2. Germline CDR1 reads SGHRS; CDR2 reads YFSETQ. The ends lost 0 bases at V and 1 base at J; junction bases unmatched: 3. The CDR3 is 16 residues long. The CDR3 sequence is CASSLAGRLNTGELFF. The CDR3 nucleotides read TGCGCCAGCAGCTTGGCCGGGAGGCTGAACACCGGGGAGCTGTTTTTT.

This clonotype was counted a single time. A clone one base away is much larger, so this may be a read error. The rearrangement links TRBV29-1 to TRBJ2-6, with D unclear. CDR3 length equals 14 residues. Germline values: CDR1 SQVTM, CDR2 ANQGSEA. V lost 4 bases and J 2 bases, leaving 9 bases between the germline ends. The CDR3 is CSVGTWAGANVLTF. The CDR3 DNA reads TGCAGCGTTGGTACATGGGCTGGGGCCAACGTCCTGACTTTC. The full variable domain, in which reference TRBV29-1 and TRBJ2-6 provide the parts outside the CDR3, is SAVISQKPSRDICQRGTSLTIQCQVDSQVTMMFWYRQQPGQSLTLIATANQGSEATYESGFVIDKFPISRPNLTFSTLTVSNMSPEDSSIYLCSVGTWAGANVLTFGAGSRLTVL.

This clonotype was counted at least ten times. The V gene is TRBV7-2, the J gene TRBJ2-3; 10 nucleotides align to TRBD2. Germline values: CDR1 SGHTA, CDR2 FQGNSA. CDR3 length equals 19 residues. V dropped 1 base and J dropped 0; count of bases not matched to a gene: 10. The CDR3 loop is CASSLVSTSGSSSTDTQYF. The CDR3 nucleotides read TGTGCCAGCAGCTTAGTGTCGACTAGCGGGTCATCTAGCACAGATACGCAGTATTTT.

This clonotype appeared many times. The genes are TRBV7-3 and TRBJ2-3; tentative D call: TRBD2 (5 bases). With 2 bases removed from V and 0 bases from J, the gap between germline ends came to 12 bases. This CDR3 comprises 16 residues. Germline V gene lookup returns CDR1 SGHTA and CDR2 FQGTGA. The CDR3 reads CASSLLSATSTDTQYF. CDR3 nucleotide sequence: TGTGCCAGCAGCTTACTTAGCGCCACTAGCACAGATACGCAGTATTTT.

This clonotype was counted at least ten times. The chain carries TRBV3-1 and TRBJ2-2; D gene uncertain. This CDR3 contains 15 residues. The germline V and J ends were trimmed by 5 bases and 6 bases, with 16 bases remaining between them. The germline CDR1 and CDR2 sequences are LGHDT and YNNKEL (reference sequence). In nucleotides, the CDR3 is TGTGCCAGCAGCTCCCCCCGGTGGTCCTCCGGGGAGCTGTTTTTT. This codes for CASSSPRWSSGELFF. The variable domain in full, with the rest retrieved from reference TRBV3-1 and TRBJ2-2, is DTAVSQTPKYLVTQMGNDKSIKCEQNLGHDTMYWYKQDSKKFLKIMFSYNNKELIINETVPNRFSPKSPDKAHLNLHINSLELGDSAVYFCASSSPRWSSGELFFGEGSRLTVL.

This clonotype was detected many times. The J gene is TRBJ2-1, the V gene TRBV5-1; TRBD2 matches 9 bases. The V segment lost 4 bases and the J segment 6 bases; nucleotides outside the gene matches: 11. The CDR3 length is 16 residues. The germline V gene has CDR1 SGHRS and CDR2 YFSETQ. The CDR3 coding sequence is TGCGCCAGCAGCCTCCCGACCGGGACTAGCAGCAATGAGCAGTTCTTC. Protein product: CASSLPTGTSSNEQFF.

This clonotype was detected many times. J is TRBJ1-1 and V is TRBV6-5; possible D gene TRBD1, 6 bases. V was shortened by 8 bases and J by 7 bases, with 14 bases between the two germline ends. The CDR3 length is 12 residues. The V gene's germline CDR1 is MNHEY and CDR2 SVGAGI. CDR3 amino acids: CASGWGRDEAFF. The CDR3 nucleotides read TGTGCCAGCGGCTGGGGGCGCGATGAAGCTTTCTTT.

This clonotype was detected many times. J is TRBJ2-3 and V is TRBV5-1; 12 bases fit TRBD2. V shed 4 bases, J shed 3 bases, and the junction held 3 bases outside the gene matches. The CDR3 runs to 15 residues. CDR1 and CDR2 from the germline V gene are SGHRS and YFSETQ. This chain's CDR3 is CASSRLAGVTDTQYF. CDR3 DNA sequence: TGCGCCAGCAGCCGACTAGCGGGAGTGACAGATACGCAGTATTTT.

This clonotype was seen ten or more times. This rearrangement joins TRBV12-3 or TRBV12-4 to TRBJ1-6, with a possible D match to TRBD1 (5 bases). The length of the CDR3 is 12 residues. The V end was cut by 8 bases, the J end by 10 bases, with 12 bases between. The CDR3 loop is CASGGAKSPLHF. The CDR3 bases are TGTGCCAGCGGAGGGGCGAAATCACCCCTCCACTTT.

The chain carries TRBV7-2 and TRBJ2-4, with TRBD1 as a possible D gene (6 bases). Trimming removed 1 base from V and 3 bases from J, with 16 bases in between. CDR1 and CDR2 (germline): SGHTA, FQGNSA. The CDR3 loop spans 17 amino acids. The DNA for the CDR3 is TGTGCCAGCAGCTTAGTAAGGCAGGGGTACGTCAAAAACATTCAGTACTTC. This translates into CASSLVRQGYVKNIQYF.